The next 17 T cell receptor beta chains were all read from a single sample in a study of PD-L1 blockade in urothelial cancer. Clones were sequenced by immunoSEQ multiplex PCR, and TCRdb holds only the in-frame ones, with some missing. This table has tens of thousands of clones, over 90% appearing once. The sample in question was PBMCs, obtained around atezolizumab (anti-PD-L1) treatment. These receptors were obtained from a man aged 55-75 years with urothelial cancer.

The gene calls are TRBV2 and TRBJ2-1; 14 bases agree with TRBD2. Per germline, CDR1 SNHLY and CDR2 FYNNEI. The CDR3 consists of 14 residues. J gave up 9 bases and V 8 bases, and 6 bases lay outside the gene matches. The DNA of the CDR3 is TGTGCCAGCGGAGGGACTAGCGGGAGAGGTGAGCAGTTCTTC. It is translated as CASGGTSGRGEQFF.

V usage is TRBV5-4 and J usage is TRBJ2-3; D may be TRBD2 (6 bases). Germline V lookup: CDR1 SGHNT, CDR2 YYREEE (reference sequence). This CDR3 spans 13 amino acids. Trimming shortened V by 4 bases and J by 4 bases, and 10 bases separated the two germline ends. CDR3 region: CASSSRDSDTQYF. The CDR3 DNA follows: TGTGCCAGCAGCAGCCGGGACTCAGATACGCAGTATTTT.

In the case of this clone: The sample contains more than one DNA sequence encoding this CDR3. The J gene is TRBJ1-6, the V gene TRBV7-6; 11 bases align to TRBD1. This CDR3 region has 14 residues. Looked up from germline, CDR1 is SGHVS and CDR2 is FNYEAQ. The trim removed 5 bases at V and 10 bases at J, leaving 4 bases unmatched. CDR3 coding DNA: TGTGCCAGCAGCCGGGACAGGGGGGGCTCACCCCTCCACTTT. Residues: CASSRDRGGSPLHF.

The gene calls are TRBV29-1 and TRBJ1-2; TRBD1 is a possible D gene (6 bases). The CDR3 covers 14 residues. V gave up 2 bases and J gave up 4 bases, with 14 bases separating them. Germline-derived CDR1 and CDR2 are SQVTM and ANQGSEA. CDR3 protein: CSVEPGGGPYGYTF. CDR3 coding DNA: TGCAGCGTTGAACCGGGGGGCGGCCCCTATGGCTACACCTTC.

The gene calls are TRBV9 and TRBJ1-6; no clear D gene. The CDR3 runs to 15 residues. The V end was cut by 0 bases, the J end by 8 bases, with 12 bases between. CDR1 and CDR2 (germline): SGDLS, YYNGEE. CDR3 in amino acids: CASSVGAQRDSPLHF. The DNA for the CDR3 is TGTGCCAGCAGCGTAGGAGCTCAGAGGGATTCACCCCTCCACTTT.

This chain links TRBV11-3 with TRBJ2-1; perhaps TRBD2 as D (6 bases). Germline loops: CDR1 SGHNT, CDR2 YENEEA. Trimming pared 2 bases from V and 1 base from J, leaving 9 bases between. There are 15 residues in the CDR3. The CDR3 here is CASSLRGVSYNEQFF. The CDR3, as DNA: TGTGCCAGCAGCTTACGCGGGGTATCCTACAATGAGCAGTTCTTC.

The CDR3: CASSQRTSGMTDTQYF. The CDR3 DNA reads TGCGCCAGCAGCCAAAGGACTAGCGGGATGACAGATACGCAGTATTTT. This sequence joins TRBV4-3 and TRBJ2-3, with 12 bases that match TRBD2. The CDR3 is made up of 16 amino acids. The germline V gene encodes CDR1 LGHNA and CDR2 YSLEER. V gave up 2 bases and J gave up 3 bases; unmatched junction bases: 3.

The V call is TRBV28, the J call TRBJ2-2; a possible D gene is TRBD2 (6 bases). In germline, CDR1 is MDHEN, CDR2 SYDVKM. The V end lost 3 bases, the J end lost 6 bases, and 11 bases lay between the germline ends. This CDR3 has 14 residues. The CDR3 DNA is TGTGCCAGCAGTTTGGAGGGCTTAGCCGGGGAGCTGTTTTTT. Protein: CASSLEGLAGELFF. Drawing the rest from reference TRBV28 and TRBJ2-2, the complete variable domain is DVKVTQSSRYLVKRTGEKVFLECVQDMDHENMFWYRQDPGLGLRLIYFSYDVKMKEKGDIPEGYSVSREKKERFSLILESASTNQTSMYLCASSLEGLAGELFFGEGSRLTVL.

V and J are TRBV9 and TRBJ1-1; TRBD1 aligns across 9 bases. CDR3 length: 18 amino acids. The germline V gene encodes CDR1 SGDLS and CDR2 YYNGEE. The V and J ends lost 4 bases and 4 bases, in that order; junction bases with no gene match: 17. This chain's CDR3 is CASSPNTGGGFSPTEAFF. In DNA form, the CDR3 reads TGTGCCAGCAGCCCGAACACAGGGGGCGGTTTTTCTCCCACTGAAGCTTTCTTT.

This chain connects TRBV6-6 to TRBJ2-7, with D maybe TRBD1 (6 bases). Germline V lookup: CDR1 MNHNY, CDR2 SVGAGI (reference sequence). The CDR3 covers 13 residues. Deletions cut 6 bases from V and 3 bases from J, with 12 bases between. The CDR3 here is CASSSGTYYEQYF. Here the CDR3 DNA reads TGTGCCAGCAGCTCCGGGACATACTACGAGCAGTACTTC.

The gene calls are TRBV5-1 and TRBJ2-1, with 12 nucleotides matching TRBD2. CDR1 is SGHRS, CDR2 YFSETQ, per germline. V was pared by 0 bases and J by 8 bases, with 3 bases of the junction left unmatched. This CDR3 is 15 amino acids long. This CDR3 is CASSLVASGRDEQFF. The CDR3 DNA reads TGCGCCAGCAGCTTGGTGGCTAGCGGGAGGGATGAGCAGTTCTTC. Combining the CDR3 with reference TRBV5-1 and TRBJ2-1 gives the whole variable domain KAGVTQTPRYLIKTRGQQVTLSCSPISGHRSVSWYQQTPGQGLQFLFEYFSETQRNKGNFPGRFSGRQFSNSRSEMNVSTLELGDSALYLCASSLVASGRDEQFFGPGTRLTVL.

V usage is TRBV2 and J usage is TRBJ2-6; TRBD1 agrees at 7 bases. Trimming cost V 9 bases and J 4 bases; bases outside gene matches: 15. Germline CDR1 and CDR2: SNHLY and FYNNEI. This CDR3 has 17 amino acids. The CDR3 coding sequence is TGTGCCAGACAGCGTACACCACAGGGGTTAGGGGCCAACGTCCTGACTTTC. Amino acid sequence: CARQRTPQGLGANVLTF.

This chain uses TRBV5-1 with TRBJ2-7; D is undetermined. In germline, CDR1 is SGHRS, CDR2 YFSETQ. Trimming pared 0 bases from V and 7 bases from J, leaving 17 bases between. CDR3 length: 15 amino acids. The CDR3 reads CASSLDDQRLGEQYF. CDR3 in DNA: TGCGCCAGCAGCTTGGACGACCAGAGGTTAGGTGAGCAGTACTTC.

The genes are TRBV7-2 and TRBJ1-2; 8 bases map to TRBD1. The CDR3 covers 15 residues. V shed 2 bases, J shed 7 bases, and the junction held 9 bases outside the gene matches. Germline lookup yields CDR1 SGHTA and CDR2 FQGNSA. The CDR3 spells CASSLYSQGASGYTF. CDR3 coding DNA: TGTGCCAGCAGCTTATATAGTCAGGGGGCGTCTGGCTACACCTTC.

V is TRBV5-1 and J is TRBJ2-2; maybe TRBD2 (5 bases). Germline loops: CDR1 SGHRS, CDR2 YFSETQ. This CDR3 has 15 residues. Trimming pared 6 bases from V and 0 bases from J, leaving 12 bases between. CDR3 region: CASKFSATNTGELFF. The CDR3 DNA is TGCGCCAGCAAGTTTAGCGCGACGAACACCGGGGAGCTGTTTTTT.

This clone was found once. The chain is built from TRBV7-2 and TRBJ1-2; 7 nucleotides agree with TRBD1. J gave up 4 bases and V 6 bases, and 8 bases lay outside the gene matches. Per germline, CDR1 SGHTA and CDR2 FQGNSA. The CDR3 is 14 amino acids. The CDR3 DNA reads as TGTGCCAGCAGGGAGACAGGGCGGGTCTATGGCTACACCTTC. It codes for CASRETGRVYGYTF. The full variable domain, with the rest looked up from reference TRBV7-2 and TRBJ1-2, is GAGVSQSPSNKVTEKGKDVELRCDPISGHTALYWYRQSLGQGLEFLIYFQGNSAPDKSGLPSDRFSAERTGGSVSTLTIQRTQQEDSAVYLCASRETGRVYGYTFGSGTRLTVV.

This chain uses TRBV9 with TRBJ1-2; D gene unclear. Trimming shortened V by 0 bases and J by 4 bases, and 7 bases separated the two germline ends. The CDR3 extends over 13 amino acids. Germline V lookup: CDR1 SGDLS, CDR2 YYNGEE. The CDR3 loop reads CASSVGLSYGYTF. CDR3 DNA: TGTGCCAGCAGCGTAGGACTTTCCTATGGCTACACCTTC.